This TCR beta chain was captured by sequencing in a study of T cells after yellow fever vaccination. As for the study in general: With SMART-Seq v4 Ultra Low Input, the fractions containing low cell numbers were prepared. Study results and limitations: Any FACS-sorted repertoire could hold abundant clonotypes that contaminate it from the bulk population. Reappearance after the booster was seen for most primary-vaccination clones, at 96% CD4 and about 90% CD8.

This clonotype was found a few times. Its specificity is not known. Researchers made TCR cDNA using 5'RACE template switching, and this step added a universal primer site and UMIs. In TCRdb, the 5' RACE reads were re-called with MiXCR into one record per CDR3 protein. There are under 250,000 distinct CDR3 sequences in the sample; approximately 3.3% occur only once, and around 3.2% lies in the top ten. This material consisted of CD4+ T cells sorted from PBMCs, taken 10 days after the yellow fever booster vaccination. The sequence derives from a man younger than 30 who received the YFV17D yellow fever vaccine.

As DNA, the CDR3 is TGCAGTGCTGGAATCCGGCCTTACGAGCAGTACTTC. It encodes CSAGIRPYEQYF. V gene TRBV20-1 combines with J gene TRBJ2-7; D call uncertain. V was trimmed by 5 bases and J by 4 bases, leaving 12 bases between them. This CDR3 comprises 12 residues. CDR1 DFQATT and CDR2 SNEGSKA come from the germline V gene (reference sequence).